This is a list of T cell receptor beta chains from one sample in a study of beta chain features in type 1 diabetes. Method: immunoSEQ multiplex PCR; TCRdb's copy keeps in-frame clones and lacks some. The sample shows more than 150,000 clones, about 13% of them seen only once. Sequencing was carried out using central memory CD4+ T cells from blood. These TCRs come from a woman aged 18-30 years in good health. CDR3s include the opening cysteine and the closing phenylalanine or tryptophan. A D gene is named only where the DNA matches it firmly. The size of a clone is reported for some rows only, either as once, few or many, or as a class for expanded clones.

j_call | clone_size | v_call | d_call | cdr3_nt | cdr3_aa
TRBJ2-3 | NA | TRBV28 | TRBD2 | TGTGCCAGTCGGACTAGCGGGAGGACAGATACGCAGTATTTT | CASRTSGRTDTQYF
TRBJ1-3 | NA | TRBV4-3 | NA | TGCGCCAGCAGCCAAGATCCCCCAGGGGCTAGGCGCTCTGGAAACACCATATATTTT | CASSQDPPGARRSGNTIYF
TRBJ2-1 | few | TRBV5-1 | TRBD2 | TGCGCCAGCGCCCGGACTAGCGACTACAATGAGCAGTTCTTC | CASARTSDYNEQFF
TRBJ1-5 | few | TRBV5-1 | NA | TGCGCCAGCAGCTTGGGGTGGGGGCCGGAATCACCCCAGCATTTT | CASSLGWGPESPQHF
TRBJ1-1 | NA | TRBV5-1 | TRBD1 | TGCGCCAGCAGCTTGGGGGACAGGGCTGAGGCTTTCTTT | CASSLGDRAEAFF
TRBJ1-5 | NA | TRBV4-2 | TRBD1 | TGTGCCAGCAGCCAAGATCCGGGACAGCATAGCAATCAGCCCCAGCATTTT | CASSQDPGQHSNQPQHF
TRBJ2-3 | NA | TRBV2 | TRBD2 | TGTGCCGGGACTAGTGGGAGGGATACGCAGTATTTT | CAGTSGRDTQYF
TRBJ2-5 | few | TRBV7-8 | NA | TGTGCCAGCAGCTTACTCCAAGAGACCCAGTACTTC | CASSLLQETQYF
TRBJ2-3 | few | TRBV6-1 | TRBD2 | TGTGCCAGCACTAGAGCGGGAGTTGGGGATACGCAGTATTTT | CASTRAGVGDTQYF
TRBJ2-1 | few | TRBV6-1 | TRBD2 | TGTGCCAGCAGTGAAGGCCGGGAGGGTTCTGATGAGCAGTTCTTC | CASSEGREGSDEQFF
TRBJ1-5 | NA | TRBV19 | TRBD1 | TGTGCCAGTAGTATGTCACAGGGGGTTAATCAGCCCCAGCATTTT | CASSMSQGVNQPQHF
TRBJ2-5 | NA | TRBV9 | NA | TGTGCCAGCAGCGTAGACCGGACAGTACAAGAGACCCAGTACTTC | CASSVDRTVQETQYF
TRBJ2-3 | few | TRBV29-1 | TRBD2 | TGCAGCGTTTTTAGCGGGAGGAACACAGATACGCAGTATTTT | CSVFSGRNTDTQYF
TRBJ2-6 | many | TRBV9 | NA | TGTGCCAGCAGCGTCCCTCGGAGCTCTGGGGCCAACGTCCTGACTTTC | CASSVPRSSGANVLTF
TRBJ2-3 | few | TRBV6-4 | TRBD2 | TGTGCCAGCAGCCCTCTAGCGGGAAGCACAGATACGCAGTATTTT | CASSPLAGSTDTQYF
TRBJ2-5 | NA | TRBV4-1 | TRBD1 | TGCGCCAGCAGCCCCCGGACAGGGGTCGGAGAGACCCAGTACTTC | CASSPRTGVGETQYF